The present entry profiles one TCR beta chain with its context. The target of this receptor is not known. Within one base of it there is no much larger clone, and no base qualities were kept. TCRbeta CDR3 regions were amplified from genomic DNA using the immunoSEQ Assay, a bias-controlled multiplex PCR. Per the source publication's procedure: The number of nucleated cells in each sample was estimated from the amplification of reference gene primers within the assay. To quantify the absolute abundance of each unique TCRbeta CDR3 rearrangement, sequence reads were collapsed and filtered. For each sample, productive Simpson clonality was calculated as the square root of Simpson's diversity index across productive rearrangements. TCRdb's version of the immuneACCESS table is confined to in-frame rearrangements and falls short of the full clone set. An unresolved V gene accounts for under half of the shortfall where checked; the remainder is of unknown origin. V and J calls and clone size are as listed in that table; D and trimming were resolved from the DNA. The sample table holds about 130,000 clones, of which approximately 90% were seen once. The top ten clonotypes cover around 4.5% of the sample.

Between the V and J ends, shortened by 5 bases and 6 bases respectively, the junction contains 13 bases. As encoded in the germline V gene, CDR1 is SGHTA while CDR2 is FQGTGA. The CDR3 spans 13 residues, from the cysteine through the phenylalanine. The CDR3 DNA has 39 bases and is translated from base 1. These data come from a study of blood T cell repertoires in COVID-19 (dated by TCRdb to the early 2020s). General notes on the study: Samples covering the acute and convalescent phases of COVID-19 were provided by collaborators in the United States, Italy and Spain. A de-identified subject ID, COVID-19 status, age in years and sex were almost always included in the sample metadata. Where available, HLA class I and class II types were obtained from metadata supplied by the sample provider rather than from assay-based typing. Samples came from the ongoing ImmuneRACE study (first 160 participants) plus 1,254 subjects from 6 global collaborators. The prospective study material was composed of cDNA or gDNA derived from T cells, B-cell-depleted T cells, or PBMCs. The repertoires were released in a freely available public database meant as a resource for research on the immune response to SARS-CoV-2. The dataset comprised deeply sampled blood TCRbeta repertoires from subjects exposed to, actively infected with, or recovered from COVID-19. What the study reported, not specific to this receptor: The amount of clinical and demographic metadata varied by source and participant and was provided uncurated.

In Seattle, one collaborating source enrolled patients while the infection was active and tracked those patients longitudinally over the course of disease. Each collaborating institution followed its own protocols to collect whole blood in K2EDTA tubes. For TCRbeta analysis, collaborators shipped samples as frozen whole blood, isolated PBMCs, or DNA extracted from either of those sample types. Sequenced input: peripheral blood. The clonotype comes from a man aged 55-75 years with COVID-19, enrolled during active disease. The chain links TRBV7-3 with TRBJ1-1; 6 matching bases give a weak D call of TRBD1. The DNA sequence follows: TGTGCCAGCAGCCCGCTGACAGGTTCTGAAGCTTTCTTT. Its protein product is CASSPLTGSEAFF.